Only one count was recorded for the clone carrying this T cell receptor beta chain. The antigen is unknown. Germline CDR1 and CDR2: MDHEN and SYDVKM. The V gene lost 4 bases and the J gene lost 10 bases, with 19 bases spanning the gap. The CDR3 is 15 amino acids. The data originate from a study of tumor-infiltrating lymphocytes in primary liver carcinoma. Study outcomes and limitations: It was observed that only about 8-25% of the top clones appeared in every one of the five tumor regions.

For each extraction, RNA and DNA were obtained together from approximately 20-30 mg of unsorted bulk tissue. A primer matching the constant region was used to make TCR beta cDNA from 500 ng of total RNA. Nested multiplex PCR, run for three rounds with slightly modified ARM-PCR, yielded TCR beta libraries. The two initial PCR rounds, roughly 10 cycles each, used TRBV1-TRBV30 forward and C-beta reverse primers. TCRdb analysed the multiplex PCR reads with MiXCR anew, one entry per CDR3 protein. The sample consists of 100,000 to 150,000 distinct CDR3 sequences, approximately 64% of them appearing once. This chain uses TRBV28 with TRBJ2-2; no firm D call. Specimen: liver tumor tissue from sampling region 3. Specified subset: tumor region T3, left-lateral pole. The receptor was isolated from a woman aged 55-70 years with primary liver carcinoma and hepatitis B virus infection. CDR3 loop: CASSSLNRHSVELFF. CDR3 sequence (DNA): TGTGCCAGCAGTTCCCTAAATAGGCACTCCGTGGAGCTGTTTTTT.